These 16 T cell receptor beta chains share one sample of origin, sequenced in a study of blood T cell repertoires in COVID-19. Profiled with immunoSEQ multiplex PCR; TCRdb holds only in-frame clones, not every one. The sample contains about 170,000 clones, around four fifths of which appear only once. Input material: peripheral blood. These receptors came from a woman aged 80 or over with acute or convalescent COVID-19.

The chain's CDR3 is CASSSWAGDHEQFF. Written as DNA, the CDR3 is TGTGCCAGCAGCTCTTGGGCGGGAGACCATGAGCAGTTCTTC. The chain uses TRBV28 and TRBJ2-1; 7 positions agree with TRBD2. The V segment lost 6 bases and the J segment 8 bases; nucleotides outside the gene matches: 10. The CDR3 has 14 residues. From germline, CDR1 is MDHEN and CDR2 SYDVKM. Full variable domain (rest looked up from reference TRBV28 and TRBJ2-1): DVKVTQSSRYLVKRTGEKVFLECVQDMDHENMFWYRQDPGLGLRLIYFSYDVKMKEKGDIPEGYSVSREKKERFSLILESASTNQTSMYLCASSSWAGDHEQFFGPGTRLTVL.

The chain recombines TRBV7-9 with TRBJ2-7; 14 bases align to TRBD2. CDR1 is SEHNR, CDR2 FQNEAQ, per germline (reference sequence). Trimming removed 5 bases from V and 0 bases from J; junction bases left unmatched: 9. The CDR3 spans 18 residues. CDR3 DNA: TGTGCCAGCAGCCCGACTAGCGGGAGGGCGGGGAGCTCCTACGAGCAGTACTTC. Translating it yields CASSPTSGRAGSSYEQYF.

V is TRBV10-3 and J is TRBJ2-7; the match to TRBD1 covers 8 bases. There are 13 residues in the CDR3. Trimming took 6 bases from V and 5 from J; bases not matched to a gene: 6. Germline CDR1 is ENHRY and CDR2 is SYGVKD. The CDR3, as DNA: TGTGCCATCAGAGGACAGGGTCCCAACGAGCAGTACTTC. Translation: CAIRGQGPNEQYF.

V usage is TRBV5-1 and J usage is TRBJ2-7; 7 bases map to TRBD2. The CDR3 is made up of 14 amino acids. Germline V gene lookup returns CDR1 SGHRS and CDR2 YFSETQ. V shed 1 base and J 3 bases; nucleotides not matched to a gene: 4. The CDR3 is CASSLSGMGYEQYF. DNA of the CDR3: TGCGCCAGCAGCTTGAGCGGGATGGGCTACGAGCAGTACTTC.

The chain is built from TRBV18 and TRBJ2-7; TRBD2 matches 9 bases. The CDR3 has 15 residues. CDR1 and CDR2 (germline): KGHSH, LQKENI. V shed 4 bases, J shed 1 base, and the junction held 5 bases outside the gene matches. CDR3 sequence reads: CASSQGLAVSYEQYF. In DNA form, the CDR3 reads TGTGCCAGCTCACAGGGACTAGCTGTTTCCTACGAGCAGTACTTC.

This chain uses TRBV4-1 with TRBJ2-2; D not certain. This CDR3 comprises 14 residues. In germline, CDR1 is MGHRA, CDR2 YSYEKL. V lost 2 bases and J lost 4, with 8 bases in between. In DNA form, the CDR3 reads TGCGCCAGCAGCCAATCCCATCCCACCGGGGAGCTGTTTTTT. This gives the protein CASSQSHPTGELFF.

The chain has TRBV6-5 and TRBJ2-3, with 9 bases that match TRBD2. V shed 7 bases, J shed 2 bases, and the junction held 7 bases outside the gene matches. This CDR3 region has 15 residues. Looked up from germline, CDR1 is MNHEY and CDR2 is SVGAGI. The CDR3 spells CASNPTSGATDTQYF. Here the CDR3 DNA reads TGTGCCAGCAACCCGACTAGCGGAGCCACAGATACGCAGTATTTT.

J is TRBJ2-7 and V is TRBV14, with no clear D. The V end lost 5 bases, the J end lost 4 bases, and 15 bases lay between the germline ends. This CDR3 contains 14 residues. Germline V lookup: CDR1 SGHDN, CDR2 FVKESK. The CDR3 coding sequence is TGTGCCAGCAGCTCCTCCCTCCCCCCGTACGAGCAGTACTTC. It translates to CASSSSLPPYEQYF.

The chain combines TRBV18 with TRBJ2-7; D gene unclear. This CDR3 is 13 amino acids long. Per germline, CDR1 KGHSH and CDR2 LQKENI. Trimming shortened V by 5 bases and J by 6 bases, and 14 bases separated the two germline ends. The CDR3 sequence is CASSGRANGEQYF. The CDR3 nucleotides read TGTGCCAGCTCAGGGCGAGCAAACGGCGAGCAGTACTTC.

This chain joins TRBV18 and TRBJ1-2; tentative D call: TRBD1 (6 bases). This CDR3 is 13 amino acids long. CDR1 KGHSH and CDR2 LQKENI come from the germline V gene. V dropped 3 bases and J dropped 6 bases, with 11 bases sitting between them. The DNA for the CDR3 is TGTGCCAGCTCACCCTCAGGGGACGATGGCTACACCTTC. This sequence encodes CASSPSGDDGYTF.

The CDR3 DNA sequence: TGTGCCAGCAGTTTTCCAGGGGGTGGTGAGCAGTTCTTC. Translating gives CASSFPGGGEQFF. The chain recombines TRBV28 with TRBJ2-1, with 7 bases lining up with TRBD1. V lost 3 bases, J lost 9 bases, and 5 bases stayed unmatched. This CDR3 is built from 13 residues. Germline assignment: CDR1 MDHEN and CDR2 SYDVKM.

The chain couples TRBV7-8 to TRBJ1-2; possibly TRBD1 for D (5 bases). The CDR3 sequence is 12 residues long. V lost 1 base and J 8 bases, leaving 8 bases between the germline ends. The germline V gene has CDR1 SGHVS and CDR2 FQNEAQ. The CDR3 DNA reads TGTGCCAGCAGCTTAGGCGGGGCCGGCTACACCTTC. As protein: CASSLGGAGYTF.

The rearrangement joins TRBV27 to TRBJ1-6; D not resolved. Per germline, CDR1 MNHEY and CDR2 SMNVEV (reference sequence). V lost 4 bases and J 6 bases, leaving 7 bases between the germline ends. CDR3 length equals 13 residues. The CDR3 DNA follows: TGTGCCAGCAGTTGGGAGTTTAATTCACCCCTCCACTTT. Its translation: CASSWEFNSPLHF.

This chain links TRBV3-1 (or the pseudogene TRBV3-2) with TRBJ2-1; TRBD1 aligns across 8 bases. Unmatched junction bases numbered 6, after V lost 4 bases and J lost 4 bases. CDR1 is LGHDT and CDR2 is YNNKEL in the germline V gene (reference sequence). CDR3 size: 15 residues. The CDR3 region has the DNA TGTGCCAGCAGCCTCGGACAGGGTCCTTACAATGAGCAGTTCTTC. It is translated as CASSLGQGPYNEQFF.

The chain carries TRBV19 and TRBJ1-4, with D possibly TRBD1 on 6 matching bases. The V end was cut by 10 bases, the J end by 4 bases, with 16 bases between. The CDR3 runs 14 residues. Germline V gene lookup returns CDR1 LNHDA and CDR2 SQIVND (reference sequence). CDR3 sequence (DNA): TGTGCCACCTCGGACAGTGCGGTTAATGAAAAACTGTTTTTT. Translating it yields CATSDSAVNEKLFF.

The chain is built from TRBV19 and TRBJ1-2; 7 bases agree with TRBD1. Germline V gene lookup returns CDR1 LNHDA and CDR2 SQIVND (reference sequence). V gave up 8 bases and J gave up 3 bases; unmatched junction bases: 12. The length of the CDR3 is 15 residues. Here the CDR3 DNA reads TGTGCCAGTCGGGACAGCGGAATTCTGGACTATGGCTACACCTTC. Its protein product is CASRDSGILDYGYTF.